The 18 T cell receptor beta chains listed next were all sequenced from one sample in a study of blood T cell repertoires in COVID-19. This table comes from immunoSEQ multiplex PCR, and its TCRdb copy is limited to in-frame clones, with some not included. The table includes roughly 70,000 clones, roughly 89% detected once. Sequencing was carried out using peripheral blood. The receptors were gathered from a man older than 75 with acute or convalescent COVID-19.

The CDR3 DNA reads TGCGCCAGCAGCCAAGCGGATACGCAGTATTTT. The encoded protein is CASSQADTQYF. This chain connects TRBV4-1 to TRBJ2-3; D remains unclear. Deletions cut 1 base from V and 6 bases from J, with 2 bases between. The CDR3 runs 11 residues. Germline assignment: CDR1 MGHRA and CDR2 YSYEKL.

The gene calls are TRBV2 and TRBJ1-1; D may be TRBD1 (6 bases). The CDR3 is made up of 13 amino acids. Germline lookup yields CDR1 SNHLY and CDR2 FYNNEI. V was clipped by 8 bases and J by 7 bases, with 17 bases between them. The CDR3 reads CASGRNIGGEAFF. The CDR3 region has the DNA TGTGCCAGCGGACGAAACATAGGGGGTGAAGCTTTCTTT.

J is TRBJ2-3 and V is TRBV7-3, with D possibly being TRBD2 (6 bases). The CDR3 has 15 amino acids. V was pared by 5 bases and J by 2 bases, with 14 bases between. The germline gives CDR1 SGHTA, CDR2 FQGTGA. CDR3 nucleotide sequence: TGTGCCAGCAGCAAAGGGACTGCTGTCACAGATACGCAGTATTTT. Its protein product is CASSKGTAVTDTQYF.

This chain joins TRBV7-3 and TRBJ2-3; TRBD2 matches 7 bases. Germline CDR1 SGHTA, CDR2 FQGTGA. The V and J ends lost 4 bases and 1 base, in that order; junction bases with no gene match: 8. The CDR3 has 16 amino acids. In DNA form, the CDR3 reads TGTGCCAGCAGCTCCCAGGGAGGGCTGCGCACAGATACGCAGTATTTT. Translated, it gives CASSSQGGLRTDTQYF.

This clone was found once. The chain uses TRBV10-2 and TRBJ2-3; 8 bases are a match to TRBD2. Trimming at V came to 4 bases and at J to 0 bases, leaving 3 bases not matched to a gene. This CDR3 region has 15 residues. Germline V gene lookup returns CDR1 WSHSY and CDR2 SAAADI. The CDR3 loop reads CASSGAGGSTDTQYF. The CDR3 nucleotides read TGCGCCAGCAGTGGCGCGGGAGGAAGCACAGATACGCAGTATTTT.

The chain has TRBV3-1 (or the pseudogene TRBV3-2) and TRBJ1-5; D ambiguous. The CDR3 covers 13 residues. Per the germline V gene, CDR1 is LGHDT and CDR2 is YNNKEL (reference sequence). Trimming took 3 bases from V and 5 from J, leaving 8 bases between them. The CDR3 nucleotides are TGTGCCAGCAGCCAGGCTAGAGATCAGCCCCAGCATTTT. Protein sequence: CASSQARDQPQHF.

The V gene is TRBV6-5, the J gene TRBJ1-4; perhaps TRBD1 as D (6 bases). Trimming removed 2 bases from V and 4 bases from J, with 11 bases in between. The germline gives CDR1 MNHEY, CDR2 SVGAGI. This CDR3 contains 15 residues. In DNA form, the CDR3 reads TGTGCCAGCAGTTACACGTGGACAGATAATGAAAAACTGTTTTTT. This codes for CASSYTWTDNEKLFF.

The chain links TRBV25-1 to TRBJ1-1; 7 nucleotides align to TRBD1. The CDR3 spans 13 residues. Germline-derived CDR1 and CDR2 are MGHDK and SYGVNS. V lost 1 base, J lost 9 bases, and 5 bases stayed unmatched. The CDR3 DNA follows: TGTGCCAGCAGTGAATCTGGACAGGAGAAAGCTTTCTTT. It translates to CASSESGQEKAFF.

About this clone itself: At one of its ends the junction is not consistent with the germline gene, which may arise from a read error. At the DNA level, this CDR3 is encoded by other sequences in the same sample as well. This rearrangement joins TRBV5-1 to TRBJ1-1; TRBD1 is a possible D gene (6 bases). Looked up from germline, CDR1 is SGHRS and CDR2 is YFSETQ. This CDR3 is 15 amino acids long. The chain's CDR3 is CASSWDIGMNTEAFF. DNA for the CDR3: TGTGCCAGCAGCTGGGACATCGGCATGAACACTGAAGCTTTCTTT.

V and J are TRBV20-1 and TRBJ2-7, with D possibly matching TRBD2 (6 bases). The V gene's germline CDR1 is DFQATT and CDR2 SNEGSKA (reference sequence). The CDR3 length is 13 residues. With 6 bases removed from V and 2 bases from J, the gap between germline ends came to 14 bases. For the CDR3, the DNA is TGCAGTGCCAGTATAGCGGTGGCCTACGAGCAGTACTTC. Translation gives CSASIAVAYEQYF.

This rearrangement joins TRBV28 to TRBJ2-1; D may be TRBD2 (6 bases). The CDR3 is 11 amino acids. Trimming took off 2 bases at V and 10 bases at J, with 6 bases between the two ends. Germline CDR1 MDHEN, CDR2 SYDVKM. The CDR3, as DNA: TGTGCCAGCAGTTTAGGGAGGGAGCAGTTCTTC. It codes for CASSLGREQFF.

The rearrangement uses TRBV18 and TRBJ2-2, with 9 bases fitting TRBD1. Trimming at V came to 0 bases and at J to 7 bases, leaving 3 bases not matched to a gene. The CDR3 covers 15 residues. Germline V CDR1 and CDR2: KGHSH, LQKENI. The CDR3 loop is CASSPPTGGSGELFF. The CDR3, as DNA: TGTGCCAGCTCACCACCGACAGGGGGAAGCGGGGAGCTGTTTTTT.

This chain joins TRBV5-8 and TRBJ1-1; D possibly corresponds to TRBD1 (5 bases). Germline CDR1 reads SGHTS; CDR2 reads YDEGEE. This CDR3 has 16 residues. The germline V and J ends were trimmed by 0 bases and 0 bases, with 12 bases remaining between them. The CDR3 nucleotides are TGTGCCAGCAGCTTGGCCGCGACAGCAATGAACACTGAAGCTTTCTTT. Amino acids: CASSLAATAMNTEAFF.

This chain joins TRBV5-1 and TRBJ1-1; 10 positions agree with TRBD1. Germline values: CDR1 SGHRS, CDR2 YFSETQ. V shed 4 bases and J 6 bases; nucleotides not matched to a gene: 6. This CDR3 has 14 residues. The CDR3: CASSGGTGEAEAFF. Written as DNA, the CDR3 is TGCGCCAGCAGCGGGGGGACAGGGGAGGCTGAAGCTTTCTTT.

The rearrangement joins TRBV11-2 to TRBJ2-5; possible D gene TRBD2, 7 bases. Germline CDR1 SGHAT, CDR2 FQNNGV. The CDR3 contains 16 residues. V gave up 1 base and J gave up 5 bases, with 17 bases separating them. The CDR3 region has the DNA TGTGCCAGCAGCTTAGGTCGGCTAGGGGGAGGGGAGACCCAGTACTTC. As protein: CASSLGRLGGGETQYF.

V usage is TRBV2 and J usage is TRBJ2-3; 8 bases are shared with TRBD1. The trim removed 0 bases at V and 1 base at J, leaving 9 bases unmatched. CDR3 size: 18 residues. Germline CDR1 is SNHLY and CDR2 is FYNNEI. CDR3 DNA: TGTGCCAGCAGTGAAGCAGGGCAGGGGGCAACCGGCACAGATACGCAGTATTTT. It encodes CASSEAGQGATGTDTQYF.

V is TRBV29-1 and J is TRBJ1-1, with a possible D match to TRBD1 (5 bases). The V and J ends lost 4 bases and 0 bases respectively, with 9 bases between them. Looked up from germline, CDR1 is SQVTM and CDR2 is ANQGSEA. CDR3 length: 13 amino acids. The CDR3 spells CSVAETVNTEAFF. The CDR3 coding sequence is TGCAGCGTTGCGGAGACAGTGAACACTGAAGCTTTCTTT.

This chain uses TRBV6-5 with TRBJ1-2; D is perhaps TRBD1 (6 bases). With 1 base removed from V and 4 bases from J, the gap between germline ends came to 7 bases. Germline V gives CDR1 MNHEY, CDR2 SVGAGI. The CDR3 consists of 13 residues. The CDR3 DNA reads as TGTGCCAGCAGTTACTTGACAGGCTATGGCTACACCTTC. Its translation is CASSYLTGYGYTF.